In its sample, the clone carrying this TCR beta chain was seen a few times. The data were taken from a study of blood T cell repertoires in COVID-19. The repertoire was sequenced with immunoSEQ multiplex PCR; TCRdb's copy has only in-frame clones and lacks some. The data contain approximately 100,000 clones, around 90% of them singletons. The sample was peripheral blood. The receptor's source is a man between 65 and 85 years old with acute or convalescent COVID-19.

The CDR3 DNA is TGTGCCAGCAGCCGCCCGGGACAGGGCGCGGGCGAGCAGTACTTC. Its translation is CASSRPGQGAGEQYF. J is TRBJ2-7 and V is TRBV6-6; 9 nucleotides match TRBD1. This CDR3 has 15 amino acids. V was clipped by 6 bases and J by 6 bases; unmatched bases: 12. The V gene's germline CDR1 is MNHNY and CDR2 SVGAGI (reference sequence).